The rows below give T cell receptor beta chains drawn from one sample of a study of vaccination effects on CD4 cells after COVID-19. These receptors' targets are unknown. TCRdb's copy holds only in-frame clones and misses some; the assay was immunoSEQ multiplex PCR. The sample lists around 50,000 clones, 65% to 80% occurring once. Material: CD4+ T cells from PBMCs cultured with HIV peptides, obtained before COVID-19 vaccination. These receptors all come from a human donor who had a prior SARS-CoV-2 infection. Both conserved end residues are trimmed from each CDR3.

length,V,CDR3
15,TRBV5-5,ASSFPRGGSGANVLT
12,TRBV4-1,ASSQRQGADIQY
14,TRBV19,ASSPTAGLAAHEQY
13,TRBV7-2,ASSQYRAGGTEAF
14,TRBV18,ASSPWGQSSYNEQF
14,TRBV4-2,ASSQVTGATYNEQF
11,TRBV10-3,AISDGGAYEQY
11,TRBV5-6,ASSSGGYQPQH
11,TRBV25-1,ASSEFGRIEQY
10,TRBV7-9,ASSLLAETQY
13,TRBV30,AWSGVARGNYGYT
11,TRBV6-5,ASSRGQMYEQY